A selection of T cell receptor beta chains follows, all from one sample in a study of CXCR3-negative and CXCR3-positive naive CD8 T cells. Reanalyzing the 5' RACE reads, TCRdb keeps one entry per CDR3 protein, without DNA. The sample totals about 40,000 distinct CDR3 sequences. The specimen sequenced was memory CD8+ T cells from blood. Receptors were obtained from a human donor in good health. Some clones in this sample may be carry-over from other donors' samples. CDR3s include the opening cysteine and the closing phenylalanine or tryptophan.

CASSLVGTPLNEKLFF	TRBJ1-4	TRBV28
CASSPERGSYNEQFF	TRBJ2-1	TRBV11-3
CASSDSERGELFF	TRBJ2-2	TRBV6-4
CASSQRGFGGPYNSPLHF	TRBJ1-6	TRBV12-3/TRBV12-4
CASSPTPGTGSDTQYF	TRBJ2-3	TRBV6-2/TRBV6-3
CASSLGQGTDFWTQYF	TRBJ2-5	TRBV14
CASSALGARNTEAFF	TRBJ1-1	TRBV28
CASSYLGLKNDEKLFF	TRBJ1-4	TRBV6-6
CSARSGGAAETQYF	TRBJ2-5	TRBV20-1
CSAYLGFGGAGPYNEQFF	TRBJ2-1	TRBV20-1
CASTGGNIQYF	TRBJ2-4	TRBV5-1
CASSPGGSYNEQFF	TRBJ2-1	TRBV7-3
CASKEDGSSYNEQFF	TRBJ2-1	TRBV12-3/TRBV12-4
CVSSQQGEGFSPLHF	TRBJ1-6	TRBV14
CASSLVVFGTSTSYEQYF	TRBJ2-7	TRBV7-6
CASSHMDGLDKNIQYF	TRBJ2-4	TRBV7-9